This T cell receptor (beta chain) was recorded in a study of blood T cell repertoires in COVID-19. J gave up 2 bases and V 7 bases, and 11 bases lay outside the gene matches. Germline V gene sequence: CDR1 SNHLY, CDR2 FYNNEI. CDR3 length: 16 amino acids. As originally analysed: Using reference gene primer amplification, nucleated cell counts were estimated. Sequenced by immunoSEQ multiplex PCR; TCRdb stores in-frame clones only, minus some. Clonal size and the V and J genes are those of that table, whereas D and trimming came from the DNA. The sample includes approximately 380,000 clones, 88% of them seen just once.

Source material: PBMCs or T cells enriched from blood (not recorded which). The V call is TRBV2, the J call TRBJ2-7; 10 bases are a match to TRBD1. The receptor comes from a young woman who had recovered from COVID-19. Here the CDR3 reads CASKGTGDERAYEQYF. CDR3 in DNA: TGTGCCAGCAAGGGGACAGGGGATGAACGAGCCTACGAGCAGTACTTC.